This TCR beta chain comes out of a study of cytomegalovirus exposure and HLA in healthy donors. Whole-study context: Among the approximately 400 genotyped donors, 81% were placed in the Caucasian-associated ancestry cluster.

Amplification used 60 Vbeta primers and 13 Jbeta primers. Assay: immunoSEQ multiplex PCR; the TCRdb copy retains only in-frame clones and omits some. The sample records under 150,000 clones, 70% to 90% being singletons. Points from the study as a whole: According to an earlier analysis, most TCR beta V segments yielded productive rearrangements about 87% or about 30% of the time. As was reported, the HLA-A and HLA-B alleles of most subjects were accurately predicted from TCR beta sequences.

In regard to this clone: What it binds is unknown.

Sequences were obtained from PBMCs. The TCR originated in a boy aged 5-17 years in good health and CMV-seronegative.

CDR3 in amino acids: CASSLAETDTQYF. For the CDR3, the DNA is TGTGCCAGCAGTCTGGCGGAAACAGATACGCAGTATTTT. The gene calls are TRBV2 and TRBJ2-3, with D unresolved. CDR3 length equals 13 residues. Germline lookup yields CDR1 SNHLY and CDR2 FYNNEI. V lost 5 bases, J lost 3 bases, and 9 bases lay in between.